The entry below gives a single T cell receptor (beta chain) sequence along with its context. Its antigen is not known. TCRdb's copy holds only in-frame clones and misses some; the assay was immunoSEQ multiplex PCR. The sample yields 2 million to 2.5 million clones, more than 80% seen once. This entry comes from a study of shared clonotypes between healthy human individuals. General observations from the study: The researchers took only blood, and tissue repertoires probably look different. Between a handful of donors, naive CD4 clonotypes were shared at a level of about 5%.

The CDR3 has 14 amino acids. Sample: naive CD4+ T cells from PBMCs. Subset defined: CD45RA+ positively selected. The J gene is TRBJ1-2, the V gene TRBV21-1; TRBD1, the table's D call, lacks a check against the DNA. TRBV21-1 is a pseudogene segment. The receptor was isolated from a man aged 18 to 29 in good health. Some clones in this sample may be carry-over from other donors' samples. The CDR3 loop reads CASSTGDRWSGYTF. DNA of the CDR3: TGTGCCAGCAGCACGGGGGACAGGTGGTCTGGCTACACCTTC.